Shown below are 9 T cell receptor beta chains from a single sample sequenced in a study of radiation and T cells in renal cell carcinoma. The table came from immunoSEQ multiplex PCR; TCRdb's copy has only in-frame clones and leaves some out. The repertoire has approximately 100,000 clones, less than 90% of them found once; the top ten carry around 7.9%. Time point given: baseline pretreatment blood. Indicated treatment: 15 Gy SBRT to primary tumor, nephrectomy 4 weeks later. The sequenced sample was blood, obtained from a patient whose treatment included radiotherapy and nephrectomy. These TCRs come from a man aged 45-60 years with renal cell carcinoma.

The chain carries TRBV5-1 and TRBJ2-7; 13 bases line up with TRBD2. The ends lost 2 bases at V and 9 bases at J; junction bases unmatched: 8. This CDR3 is 15 amino acids long. Germline CDR1 SGHRS, CDR2 YFSETQ. CDR3 in DNA: TGCGCCAGCAGCTTAAGGACTAGCGGGAGCCGATTGCAGTACTTC. Its protein product is CASSLRTSGSRLQYF. Complete variable domain (other parts from reference TRBV5-1 and TRBJ2-7): KAGVTQTPRYLIKTRGQQVTLSCSPISGHRSVSWYQQTPGQGLQFLFEYFSETQRNKGNFPGRFSGRQFSNSRSEMNVSTLELGDSALYLCASSLRTSGSRLQYFGPGTRLTVT.

The chain combines TRBV5-1 with TRBJ2-2; D remains unclear. The germline V gene encodes CDR1 SGHRS and CDR2 YFSETQ. Trimming shortened V by 0 bases and J by 3 bases, and 3 bases separated the two germline ends. The length of the CDR3 is 13 residues. The CDR3 here is CASSLADTGELFF. CDR3 coding DNA: TGCGCCAGCAGCTTGGCGGACACCGGGGAGCTGTTTTTT.

The V call is TRBV29-1, the J call TRBJ2-5, with 9 positions matching TRBD1. The end of the DNA aligns better with TRBJ2-7, so the J call may be wrong. Germline V CDR1 and CDR2: SQVTM, ANQGSEA. This CDR3 spans 14 amino acids. This chain's CDR3 is CSVEFPGTGNEQYF. The CDR3 DNA reads as TGCAGCGTTGAATTTCCGGGGACAGGGAACGAGCAGTACTTC.

The CDR3 region has the DNA TGTGCCACCAGCAGTCCCTGGGGACTCTTGGAGACCCAGTACTTC. Translated, it gives CATSSPWGLLETQYF. The chain carries TRBV15 and TRBJ2-5; possibly TRBD2 for D (6 bases). The CDR3 covers 15 residues. Germline lookup yields CDR1 LNHNV and CDR2 YYDKDF (reference sequence). V was trimmed by 3 bases and J by 5 bases, leaving 16 bases between them.

V usage is TRBV18 and J usage is TRBJ1-1; TRBD1 might be the D (6 bases). The CDR3 covers 14 residues. Trimming removed 2 bases from V and 3 bases from J, with 10 bases in between. Germline lookup yields CDR1 KGHSH and CDR2 LQKENI. CDR3 amino acids: CASSPGKGDTEAFF. The CDR3 region has the DNA TGTGCCAGCTCACCAGGGAAGGGGGACACTGAAGCTTTCTTT.

In this sample, this clone turned up once. The gene calls are TRBV6-5 and TRBJ2-7; possibly TRBD1 for D (6 bases). V was cut by 0 bases and J by 4 bases, with 10 bases left in between. This CDR3 contains 14 residues. From germline, CDR1 is MNHEY and CDR2 SVGAGI. The DNA of the CDR3 is TGTGCCAGCAGTTACTCCAGGGGTGGATACGAGCAGTACTTC. This gives the protein CASSYSRGGYEQYF.

CDR3 in amino acids: CASSGDTTYNSPLHF. CDR3 DNA sequence: TGTGCCAGCAGCGGGGACACCACTTATAATTCACCCCTCCACTTT. The gene calls are TRBV7-2 and TRBJ1-6, with TRBD1 as a possible D gene (6 bases). Trimming stripped 5 bases from V and 4 bases from J, with 12 bases between. The germline V gene encodes CDR1 SGHTA and CDR2 FQGNSA. This CDR3 has 15 residues.

CDR3 sequence: CASSPNRLAVSLFF. Written as DNA, the CDR3 is TGTGCCAGCAGCCCAAACCGGTTGGCAGTGTCCCTGTTTTTT. This chain uses TRBV7-3 with TRBJ2-2; D is uncertain. This CDR3 comprises 14 residues. Germline V CDR1 and CDR2: SGHTA, FQGTGA. Trimming left V 5 bases short and J 14 bases short, with 21 bases between.

The chain recombines TRBV28 with TRBJ1-3, with D maybe TRBD1 (5 bases). Germline loops: CDR1 MDHEN, CDR2 SYDVKM. The V and J ends lost 7 bases and 0 bases respectively, with 13 bases between them. This CDR3 spans 15 amino acids. CDR3 loop: CASTLGRYSGNTIYF. CDR3 sequence (DNA): TGTGCCAGCACCTTGGGGCGTTACTCTGGAAACACCATATATTTT.